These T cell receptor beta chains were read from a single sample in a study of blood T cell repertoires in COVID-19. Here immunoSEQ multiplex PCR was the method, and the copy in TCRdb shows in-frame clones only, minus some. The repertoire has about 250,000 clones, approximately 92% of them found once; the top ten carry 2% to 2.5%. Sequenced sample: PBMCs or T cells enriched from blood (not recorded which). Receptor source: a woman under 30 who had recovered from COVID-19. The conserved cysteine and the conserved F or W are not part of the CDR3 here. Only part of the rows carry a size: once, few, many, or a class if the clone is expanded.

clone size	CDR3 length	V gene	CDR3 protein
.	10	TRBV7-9	ASSLSGNEQF
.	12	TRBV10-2	ASSGGNSNQPQH
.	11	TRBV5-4	ASSPSGAGELF
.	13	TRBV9	ASSASDFSNTEAF
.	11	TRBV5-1	ASSERSQETQY
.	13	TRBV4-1	ASSRDGVRVYGYT
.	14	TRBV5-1	ASSLAIGGGSYEQY
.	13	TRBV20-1	SASLRGPGTTEAF
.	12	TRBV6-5	ASNSGVQGETQY
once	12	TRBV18	ASSYGQGARPQH
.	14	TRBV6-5	ASSYSGGGPGNTIY
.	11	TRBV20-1	SASKGSTGELF
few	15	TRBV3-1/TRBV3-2	ASSQVAGPGLNYGYT
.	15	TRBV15	ATSRDLAGGDRYGYT
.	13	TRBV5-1	ASSPGQGANQPQH
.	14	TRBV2	ASSGGGQFSGNTIY